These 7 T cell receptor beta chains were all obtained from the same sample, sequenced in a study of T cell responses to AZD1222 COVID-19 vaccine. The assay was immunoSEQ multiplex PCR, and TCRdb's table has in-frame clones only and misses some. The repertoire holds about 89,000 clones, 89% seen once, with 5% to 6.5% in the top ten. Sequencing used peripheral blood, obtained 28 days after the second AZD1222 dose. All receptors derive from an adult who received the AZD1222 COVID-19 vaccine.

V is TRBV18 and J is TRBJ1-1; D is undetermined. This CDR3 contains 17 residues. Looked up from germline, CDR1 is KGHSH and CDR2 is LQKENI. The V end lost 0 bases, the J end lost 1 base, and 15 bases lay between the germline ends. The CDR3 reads CASSPPFGQRTNTEAFF. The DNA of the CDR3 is TGTGCCAGCTCACCACCGTTCGGCCAAAGGACGAACACTGAAGCTTTCTTT.

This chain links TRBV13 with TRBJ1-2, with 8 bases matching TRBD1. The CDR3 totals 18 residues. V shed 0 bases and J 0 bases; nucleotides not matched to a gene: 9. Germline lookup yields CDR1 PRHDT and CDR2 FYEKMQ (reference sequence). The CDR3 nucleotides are TGTGCCAGCAGCTTAGGCGGGACAGGCTATTTAGCTAACTATGGCTACACCTTC. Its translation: CASSLGGTGYLANYGYTF.

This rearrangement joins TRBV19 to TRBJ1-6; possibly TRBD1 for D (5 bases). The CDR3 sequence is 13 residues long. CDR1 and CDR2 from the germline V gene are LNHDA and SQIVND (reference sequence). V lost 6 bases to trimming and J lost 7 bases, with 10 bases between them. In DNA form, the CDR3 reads TGTGCCAGTAGCGGGGCAGCGAATTCACCCCTCCACTTT. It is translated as CASSGAANSPLHF.

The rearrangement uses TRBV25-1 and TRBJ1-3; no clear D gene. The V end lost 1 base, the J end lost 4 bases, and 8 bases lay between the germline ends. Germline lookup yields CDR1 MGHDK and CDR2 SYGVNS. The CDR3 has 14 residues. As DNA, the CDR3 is TGTGCCAGCAGTGAATCGGGGAGGGGAAACACCATATATTTT. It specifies CASSESGRGNTIYF.

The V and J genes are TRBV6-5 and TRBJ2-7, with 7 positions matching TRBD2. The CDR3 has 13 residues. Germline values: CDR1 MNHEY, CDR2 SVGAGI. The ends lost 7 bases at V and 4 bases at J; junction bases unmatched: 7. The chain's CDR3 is CASIPAGRYEQYF. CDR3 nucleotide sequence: TGTGCCAGCATTCCAGCGGGAAGGTACGAGCAGTACTTC.

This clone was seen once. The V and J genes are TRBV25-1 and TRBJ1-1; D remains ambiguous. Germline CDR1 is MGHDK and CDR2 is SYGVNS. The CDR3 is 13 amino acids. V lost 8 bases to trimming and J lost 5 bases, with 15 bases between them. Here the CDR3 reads CASAARTGTEAFF. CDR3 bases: TGTGCCAGCGCTGCCCGAACGGGAACTGAAGCTTTCTTT.

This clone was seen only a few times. The CDR3 DNA reads TGCGCCAGCAGCTTCTTTAACGAGCAGTACTTC. Encoded protein: CASSFFNEQYF. The chain links TRBV5-1 to TRBJ2-7; no clear D. CDR1 SGHRS and CDR2 YFSETQ come from the germline V gene. The CDR3 is 11 residues long. Trimming shortened V by 2 bases and J by 5 bases, and 5 bases separated the two germline ends.